The next 18 T cell receptor beta chains were all read from a single sample in a study of human T cells and chemical hapten exposure. Time point of the sample: patch test 1, 2 weeks after DPC sensitization. Treatment indicated: therapeutic diphenylcyclopropenone sensitization with weekly scalp DPC. TCRdb re-called the RACE reads with MiXCR, one entry per CDR3 protein. The sample records 350,000 or so distinct CDR3 sequences, 6% to 8.5% being singletons. The input for sequencing was whole blood, taken in connection with sensitization to the hapten diphenylcyclopropenone (DPC). The receptors come from a woman between 18 and 29 years old with alopecia areata. Some clones in this sample may be carry-over from other donors' samples.

The chain recombines TRBV7-2 with TRBJ1-5; tentatively, D is TRBD1 (6 bases). Germline V gives CDR1 SGHTA, CDR2 FQGNSA. The CDR3 loop spans 15 amino acids. V was trimmed by 5 bases and J by 3 bases, leaving 14 bases between them. CDR3 in amino acids: CASSGWGAVNQPQHF. DNA of the CDR3: TGTGCCAGCAGCGGATGGGGGGCGGTCAATCAGCCCCAGCATTTT.

This clonotype was seen ten or more times. V usage is TRBV7-8 and J usage is TRBJ1-3, with TRBD1 matching 9 bases. Germline V gives CDR1 SGHVS, CDR2 FQNEAQ. V trimming: 6 bases; J trimming: 4 bases; junction bases outside the gene matches: 7. The CDR3 has 15 residues. As DNA, the CDR3 is TGTGCCAGCAGTTTACAGGGGGCGGCGGGAAACACCATATATTTT. Encoded protein: CASSLQGAAGNTIYF.

The rearrangement links TRBV4-1 to TRBJ2-7; 8 positions match TRBD2. Germline V CDR1 and CDR2: MGHRA, YSYEKL. This CDR3 contains 17 residues. V trimming: 0 bases; J trimming: 4 bases; junction bases outside the gene matches: 11. The CDR3 DNA reads as TGCGCCAGCAGCCAAGATCGTGAGCGGGGGTATCTGTACGAGCAGTACTTC. It encodes CASSQDRERGYLYEQYF.

This chain links TRBV4-2 with TRBJ2-3; D remains ambiguous. From germline, CDR1 is LGHNA and CDR2 YNFKEQ. The V end lost 2 bases, the J end lost 4 bases, and 13 bases lay between the germline ends. The CDR3 spans 15 residues. The CDR3 here is CASSQSQRSSDTQYF. The CDR3 DNA reads as TGTGCCAGCAGCCAAAGCCAGCGAAGTTCAGATACGCAGTATTTT.

The rearrangement joins TRBV10-3 to TRBJ1-1, with TRBD1 as a possible D gene (6 bases). Between the trimmed V and J ends, which lost 7 bases and 6 bases, there was a span of 24 bases. Per the germline V gene, CDR1 is ENHRY and CDR2 is SYGVKD. CDR3 length: 16 amino acids. The CDR3 loop reads CAITKYLQGERSEAFF. DNA of the CDR3: TGTGCCATCACCAAGTACCTACAGGGTGAAAGGTCTGAAGCTTTCTTT.

The chain couples TRBV12-3 or TRBV12-4 to TRBJ1-2; TRBD1 is a possible D gene (5 bases). The V end lost 4 bases, the J end lost 4 bases, and 7 bases lay between the germline ends. CDR3 size: 12 residues. The CDR3 DNA follows: TGTGCCAGCAGTTCCAGGGTCTATGGCTACACCTTC. It is translated as CASSSRVYGYTF.

The table lists this clonotype with many counts. The rearrangement links TRBV12-3 or TRBV12-4 to TRBJ1-5, with D uncertain. Trimming removed 1 base from V and 7 bases from J, with 8 bases in between. This CDR3 comprises 13 residues. DNA for the CDR3: TGTGCCAGCAGTTTAGAGCAGCGGCAGCCCCAGCATTTT. It codes for CASSLEQRQPQHF.

This clonotype was seen only a few times. The chain uses TRBV2 and TRBJ1-5, with 7 bases that match TRBD1. CDR1 and CDR2 (germline): SNHLY, FYNNEI. J gave up 8 bases and V 6 bases, and 22 bases lay outside the gene matches. The CDR3 runs 18 residues. CDR3 nucleotides: TGTGCCAGCAGCCGGTTTACTTACAGGGGTCTTCAAGAGGAGCCCCAGCATTTT. Translated: CASSRFTYRGLQEEPQHF.

This clonotype was observed a few times. This chain links TRBV2 with TRBJ1-5; D is undetermined. The V end was cut by 3 bases, the J end by 5 bases, with 11 bases between. This CDR3 is built from 14 residues. Germline V gene sequence: CDR1 SNHLY, CDR2 FYNNEI. The CDR3, as DNA: TGTGCCAGCAGTGAGCAACCGCCCTATCAGCCCCAGCATTTT. This codes for CASSEQPPYQPQHF.

This clonotype was observed a few times. The rearrangement links TRBV14 to TRBJ1-1; no reliable D call. CDR1 SGHDN and CDR2 FVKESK come from the germline V gene. This CDR3 has 16 amino acids. V lost 8 bases and J lost 5, with 24 bases in between. The CDR3 bases are TGTGCCAGCTCGTGGGGAGGAGGGCTTACGGAGACTGAAGCTTTCTTT. As protein: CASSWGGGLTETEAFF.

This clonotype was seen ten or more times. This CDR3 is CSARADRAIYEQYF. Written as DNA, the CDR3 is TGCAGTGCTAGAGCGGACAGGGCCATCTACGAGCAGTACTTC. The J gene is TRBJ2-7, the V gene TRBV20-1; TRBD1 matches at 8 bases. Germline V gene sequence: CDR1 DFQATT, CDR2 SNEGSKA (reference sequence). The CDR3 runs to 14 residues. V gave up 1 base and J gave up 3 bases; unmatched junction bases: 5.

This clonotype was recorded at least ten times. V is TRBV7-2 and J is TRBJ2-3; D uncertain. V lost 2 bases and J 6 bases, leaving 12 bases between the germline ends. CDR1 and CDR2 (germline): SGHTA, FQGNSA. There are 14 residues in the CDR3. CDR3 coding DNA: TGTGCCAGCAGCTTATTGGCAGTAACGGATACGCAGTATTTT. Translation gives CASSLLAVTDTQYF.

This clonotype was recorded many times. The genes are TRBV2 and TRBJ2-1; D is possibly TRBD2 (5 bases). The CDR3 runs 14 residues. Germline values: CDR1 SNHLY, CDR2 FYNNEI. Trimming removed 10 bases at V and 0 bases at J, with 13 bases between. DNA of the CDR3: TGTGCCATCCAAACTAGAAGCTCCTACAATGAGCAGTTCTTC. Its protein is CAIQTRSSYNEQFF.

This clonotype occurred many times. The J gene is TRBJ2-3, the V gene TRBV12-5, with D perhaps TRBD1 (6 bases). This CDR3 is built from 18 residues. CDR1 is LGHNT, CDR2 FRNRAP, per germline. Between the trimmed V and J ends, which lost 2 bases and 4 bases, there was a span of 22 bases. For the CDR3, the DNA is TGTGCTAGTGGTTTGACTTCGGGACACGGGCTCCTTTCAGATACGCAGTATTTT. Residues: CASGLTSGHGLLSDTQYF.

This clonotype was detected only a few times. The chain is built from TRBV7-3 and TRBJ1-2; unclear D gene. V was clipped by 2 bases and J by 6 bases, with 10 bases between them. The CDR3 consists of 13 residues. Germline CDR1 reads SGHTA; CDR2 reads FQGTGA. As DNA, the CDR3 is TGTGCCAGCAGCTTAGGACCGGGAGATGGCTACACCTTC. Protein product: CASSLGPGDGYTF.

This clonotype showed up many times. This chain links TRBV9 with TRBJ2-3; 8 nucleotides agree with TRBD1. This CDR3 has 16 residues. The V and J ends lost 0 bases and 2 bases, in that order; junction bases with no gene match: 5. Germline V gene sequence: CDR1 SGDLS, CDR2 YYNGEE. The CDR3 DNA reads as TGTGCCAGCAGCGTAGCGGGGACAGGATCCACAGATACGCAGTATTTT. Its protein product is CASSVAGTGSTDTQYF.

This clonotype was seen only a few times. The chain uses TRBV7-6 and TRBJ2-2; 9 bases fit TRBD2. V dropped 0 bases and J dropped 6; count of bases not matched to a gene: 8. Looked up from germline, CDR1 is SGHVS and CDR2 is FNYEAQ. This CDR3 has 17 amino acids. CDR3 sequence (DNA): TGTGCCAGCAGCTTAGCGCCGGCGGGGGGGCCGTCCGGGGAGCTGTTTTTT. As protein: CASSLAPAGGPSGELFF.

This clonotype showed up just a few times. The chain employs TRBV5-1 and TRBJ2-2; unclear D gene. Trimming shortened V by 6 bases and J by 0 bases, and 12 bases separated the two germline ends. The CDR3 sequence is 15 residues long. Per the germline V gene, CDR1 is SGHRS and CDR2 is YFSETQ. CDR3 DNA: TGCGCCAGCATCGAAGGCAGACCGAACACCGGGGAGCTGTTTTTT. Its translation: CASIEGRPNTGELFF.